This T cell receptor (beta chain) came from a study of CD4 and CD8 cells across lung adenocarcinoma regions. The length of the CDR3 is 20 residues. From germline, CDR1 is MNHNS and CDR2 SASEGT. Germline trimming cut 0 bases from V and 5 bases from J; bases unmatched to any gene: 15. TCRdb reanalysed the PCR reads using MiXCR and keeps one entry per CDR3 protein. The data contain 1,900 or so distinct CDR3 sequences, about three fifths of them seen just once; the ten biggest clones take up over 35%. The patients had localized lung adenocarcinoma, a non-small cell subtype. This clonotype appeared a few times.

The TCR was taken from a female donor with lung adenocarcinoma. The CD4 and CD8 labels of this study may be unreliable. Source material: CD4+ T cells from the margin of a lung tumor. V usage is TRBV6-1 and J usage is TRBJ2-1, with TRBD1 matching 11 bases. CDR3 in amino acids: CASSEAPGAGQGDGNNEQFF. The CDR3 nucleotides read TGTGCCAGCAGTGAAGCCCCCGGTGCGGGACAGGGGGATGGAAACAATGAGCAGTTCTTC.